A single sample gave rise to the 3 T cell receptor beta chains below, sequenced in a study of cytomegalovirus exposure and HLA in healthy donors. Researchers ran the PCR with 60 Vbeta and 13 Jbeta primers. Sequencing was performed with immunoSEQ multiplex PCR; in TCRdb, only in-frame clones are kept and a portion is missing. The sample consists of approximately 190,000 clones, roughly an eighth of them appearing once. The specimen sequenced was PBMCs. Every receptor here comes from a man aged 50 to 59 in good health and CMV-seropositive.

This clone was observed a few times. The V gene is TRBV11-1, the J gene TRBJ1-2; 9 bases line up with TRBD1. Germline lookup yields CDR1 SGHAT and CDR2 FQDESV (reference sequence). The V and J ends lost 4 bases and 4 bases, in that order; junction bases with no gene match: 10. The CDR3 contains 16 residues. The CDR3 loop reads CASSSSPGQGFYGYTF. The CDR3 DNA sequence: TGTGCCAGCAGCTCTTCACCGGGACAGGGCTTCTATGGCTACACCTTC. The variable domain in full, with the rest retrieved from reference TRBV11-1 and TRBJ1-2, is EAEVAQSPRYKITEKSQAVAFWCDPISGHATLYWYRQILGQGPELLVQFQDESVVDDSQLPKDRFSAERLKGVDSTLKIQPAELGDSAMYLCASSSSPGQGFYGYTFGSGTRLTVV.

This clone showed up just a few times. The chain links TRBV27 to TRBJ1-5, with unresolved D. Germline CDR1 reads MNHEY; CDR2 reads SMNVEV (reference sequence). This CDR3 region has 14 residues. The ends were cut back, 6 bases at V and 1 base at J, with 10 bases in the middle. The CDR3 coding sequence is TGTGCCAGCAGGAAGAGCCTGAGCAATCAGCCCCAGCATTTT. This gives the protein CASRKSLSNQPQHF.

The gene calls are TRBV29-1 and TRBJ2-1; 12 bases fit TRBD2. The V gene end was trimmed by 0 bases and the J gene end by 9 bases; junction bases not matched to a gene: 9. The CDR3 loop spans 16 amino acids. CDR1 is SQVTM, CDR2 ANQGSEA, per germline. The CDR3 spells CSVEEGRLAGVSEQFF. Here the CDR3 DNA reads TGCAGCGTTGAAGAGGGGAGACTAGCGGGGGTGAGTGAGCAGTTCTTC.